Each of the 31 T cell receptor beta chains below was sequenced from the same sample in a study of blood T cells in healthy people across ages. A second PCR of about 7 to 12 cycles used a sample-barcoded 5' primer and a J-beta primer mix. A single record per CDR3 protein comes from TCRdb applying MiXCR to the 5' RACE reads. In the table there are 720,000 or so distinct CDR3 sequences, 40% to 50% of which are singletons. Sequenced material: blood. The receptors derive from an elderly man in good health.

The rearrangement uses TRBV25-1 and TRBJ2-1; D is possibly TRBD1 (5 bases). CDR1 MGHDK and CDR2 SYGVNS come from the germline V gene. This CDR3 contains 15 residues. The V end was cut by 4 bases, the J end by 2 bases, with 12 bases between. The CDR3 loop is CASSGPRVPYNEQFF. In DNA, the CDR3 is TGTGCCAGCAGTGGTCCCAGGGTGCCCTACAATGAGCAGTTCTTC.

The rearrangement joins TRBV9 to TRBJ1-2; no firm D call. Germline V gives CDR1 SGDLS, CDR2 YYNGEE. Trimming pared 3 bases from V and 0 bases from J, leaving 9 bases between. The CDR3 sequence is 14 residues long. DNA of the CDR3: TGTGCCAGCAGCGGCCGGGGAACTAACTATGGCTACACCTTC. It encodes CASSGRGTNYGYTF.

The V call is TRBV5-1, the J call TRBJ2-1; D gene unclear. The germline V gene encodes CDR1 SGHRS and CDR2 YFSETQ. CDR3 length: 12 residues. The germline V and J ends were trimmed by 3 bases and 10 bases, with 11 bases remaining between them. The CDR3 DNA reads as TGCGCCAGCAGCTCCGTGGGTTACGAGCAGTTCTTC. This codes for CASSSVGYEQFF.

This clonotype has only a few counts. The rearrangement links TRBV4-2 to TRBJ1-2; 8 nucleotides line up with TRBD1. After removal of 4 bases from V and 2 bases from J, the junction contained 0 bases not matched to a gene. Germline V gives CDR1 LGHNA, CDR2 YNFKEQ. The CDR3 consists of 13 residues. CDR3 nucleotides: TGTGCCAGCAGCCGGGACAGGAACTATGGCTACACCTTC. It codes for CASSRDRNYGYTF.

J is TRBJ2-3 and V is TRBV11-2; 7 positions agree with TRBD2. Germline values: CDR1 SGHAT, CDR2 FQNNGV. The V gene end was trimmed by 3 bases and the J gene end by 6 bases; junction bases not matched to a gene: 9. This CDR3 comprises 15 residues. The CDR3 region is CASSLERGALDTQYF. In DNA form, the CDR3 reads TGTGCCAGCAGCTTGGAGCGGGGAGCGCTGGATACGCAGTATTTT.

CDR3 loop: CATSDRANTGELFF. In nucleotides, the CDR3 is TGTGCCACTTCGGACAGGGCGAACACCGGGGAGCTGTTTTTT. V gene TRBV5-5 combines with J gene TRBJ2-2; 8 bases match TRBD1. V dropped 9 bases and J dropped 0; count of bases not matched to a gene: 4. The CDR3 spans 14 residues. Germline values: CDR1 SGHKS, CDR2 YYEKEE (reference sequence).

The chain is built from TRBV13 and TRBJ2-1; 11 bases align to TRBD2. The CDR3 loop spans 16 amino acids. Per the germline V gene, CDR1 is PRHDT and CDR2 is FYEKMQ (reference sequence). Losses at the gene ends were 4 bases for V and 4 bases for J; bases not matched to a gene: 6. Written as DNA, the CDR3 is TGTGCCAGCAGCTCGATAGCGGGAGGGCCTTACAATGAGCAGTTCTTC. It yields the protein CASSSIAGGPYNEQFF.

This clonotype appeared a few times. CDR3 sequence reads: CASSFDAATNEKLFF. The CDR3 bases are TGTGCCAGCAGCTTTGACGCCGCAACTAATGAAAAACTGTTTTTT. The rearrangement joins TRBV7-2 to TRBJ1-4; unclear D gene. V was clipped by 3 bases and J by 0 bases, with 8 bases between them. The CDR3 is 15 residues long. Germline V lookup: CDR1 SGHTA, CDR2 FQGNSA.

The rearrangement uses TRBV9 and TRBJ1-4; TRBD1 is a possible D gene (6 bases). The germline V gene encodes CDR1 SGDLS and CDR2 YYNGEE. With 0 bases removed from V and 5 bases from J, the gap between germline ends came to 11 bases. The CDR3 is 15 amino acids. CDR3 in amino acids: CASSVVSQGNEKLFF. As DNA, the CDR3 is TGTGCCAGCAGCGTAGTGTCCCAGGGGAATGAAAAACTGTTTTTT.

This clonotype was seen a few times. The rearrangement links TRBV7-2 to TRBJ1-1; TRBD1 agrees at 7 bases. The trim removed 2 bases at V and 1 base at J, leaving 1 base unmatched. Germline CDR1 is SGHTA and CDR2 is FQGNSA. The CDR3 has 14 amino acids. In nucleotides, the CDR3 is TGTGCCAGCAGCTTATGGACAGGGAACACTGAAGCTTTCTTT. Translated, it gives CASSLWTGNTEAFF. Filled out from reference TRBV7-2 and TRBJ1-1, the complete variable domain reads GAGVSQSPSNKVTEKGKDVELRCDPISGHTALYWYRQSLGQGLEFLIYFQGNSAPDKSGLPSDRFSAERTGGSVSTLTIQRTQQEDSAVYLCASSLWTGNTEAFFGQGTRLTVV.

The rearrangement links TRBV6-2 or TRBV6-3 to TRBJ2-5, with D unclear. The J call may be mistaken, given a closer DNA end match to TRBJ2-7. The CDR3 length is 15 residues. Germline V gene sequence: CDR1 MNHEY, CDR2 SVGEGT. The CDR3 protein is CASSARHLIGYEQYF. In DNA form, the CDR3 reads TGTGCCAGCAGTGCAAGACACCTCATCGGGTACGAGCAGTACTTC.

Turning to this clonotype: One junction end does not reproduce the germline sequence, and a read error may be involved. This chain links TRBV11-1 with TRBJ2-2, with D uncertain. The CDR3 length is 16 residues. CDR1 is SGHAT and CDR2 is FQDESV in the germline V gene (reference sequence). CDR3 DNA sequence: TGTGTCAGCAGCTTAGGTCGGCAGGCGAACACCCGGGAGCTGTTTTTT. Translation gives CVSSLGRQANTRELFF. Full variable domain (missing parts from reference TRBV11-1 and TRBJ2-2): EAEVAQSPRYKITEKSQAVAFWCDPISGHATLYWYRQILGQGPELLVQFQDESVVDDSQLPKDRFSAERLKGVDSTLKIQPAELGDSAMYLCVSSLGRQANTRELFFGEGSRLTVL.

The chain recombines TRBV5-6 with TRBJ1-1; TRBD1 might be the D (6 bases). Germline V gene data show CDR1 as SGHDT and CDR2 as YYEEEE. The CDR3 consists of 16 residues. V was trimmed by 4 bases and J by 1 base, leaving 17 bases between them. Here the CDR3 reads CASSPETGAPNTEAFF. CDR3 in DNA: TGTGCCAGCAGCCCCGAGACGGGGGCCCCGAACACTGAAGCTTTCTTT. Complete variable domain (other parts from reference TRBV5-6 and TRBJ1-1): DAGVTQSPTHLIKTRGQQVTLRCSPKSGHDTVSWYQQALGQGPQFIFQYYEEEERQRGNFPDRFSGHQFPNYSSELNVNALLLGDSALYLCASSPETGAPNTEAFFGQGTRLTVV.

The chain couples TRBV4-3 to TRBJ1-5; TRBD1 agrees at 8 bases. CDR3 length equals 16 residues. Trimming took 0 bases from V and 11 from J; bases not matched to a gene: 12. Germline V CDR1 and CDR2: LGHNA, YSLEER. The CDR3 reads CASSQETGVFQSAQHF. The CDR3 nucleotides are TGCGCCAGCAGCCAAGAGACAGGGGTATTCCAGTCGGCCCAGCATTTT.

The CDR3 bases are TGTGCCAGCAGCGTAACCGAAAATGGGGAGCAGTACTTC. Translating gives CASSVTENGEQYF. The genes are TRBV9 and TRBJ2-5, with D maybe TRBD2 (5 bases). Trimming cost V 1 base and J 11 bases, with 15 bases left between them. Germline V gene data show CDR1 as SGDLS and CDR2 as YYNGEE. CDR3 size: 13 residues. Looking up the rest from reference TRBV9 and TRBJ2-5 gives the full variable domain: DSGVTQTPKHLITATGQRVTLRCSPRSGDLSVYWYQQSLDQGLQFLIQYYNGEERAKGNILERFSAQQFPDLHSELNLSSLELGDSALYFCASSVTENGEQYFGPGTRLLVL.

This clonotype was counted only a few times. The chain recombines TRBV7-3 with TRBJ1-2; tentative D call: TRBD1 (6 bases). The CDR3 length is 15 residues. From germline, CDR1 is SGHTA and CDR2 FQGTGA. V lost 2 bases to trimming and J lost 4 bases, with 14 bases between them. The CDR3 DNA follows: TGTGCCAGCAGCTTAGGCCCAACAGGGATCTATGGCTACACCTTC. Its translation: CASSLGPTGIYGYTF.

The chain joins TRBV20-1 to TRBJ2-2, with 9 nucleotides matching TRBD1. The germline V gene has CDR1 DFQATT and CDR2 SNEGSKA (reference sequence). The CDR3 totals 16 residues. The V segment lost 2 bases and the J segment 8 bases; nucleotides outside the gene matches: 12. CDR3 protein: CSARPPGTGREGELFF. The CDR3 region has the DNA TGCAGTGCTAGACCACCCGGGACAGGGAGGGAGGGGGAGCTGTTTTTT.

The CDR3 nucleotides are TGCGCCAGCAGTGTACAGGGGGCAAGCACAGATACGCAGTATTTT. This translates into CASSVQGASTDTQYF. The gene calls are TRBV10-2 and TRBJ2-3; 9 bases align to TRBD1. The length of the CDR3 is 15 residues. Germline-derived CDR1 and CDR2 are WSHSY and SAAADI. V lost 4 bases and J lost 0; bases outside the gene matches: 2.

The rearrangement uses TRBV3-1 and TRBJ2-7; no clear D gene. CDR3 length equals 15 residues. V was cut by 0 bases and J by 3 bases, with 12 bases left in between. CDR1 is LGHDT, CDR2 YNNKEL, per germline (reference sequence). CDR3 in amino acids: CASSQEGHPGYEQYF. CDR3 DNA: TGTGCCAGCAGCCAAGAAGGCCACCCCGGCTACGAGCAGTACTTC.

The chain uses TRBV20-1 and TRBJ2-5; the match to TRBD2 covers 7 bases. V shed 3 bases, J shed 1 base, and the junction held 8 bases outside the gene matches. Germline V lookup: CDR1 DFQATT, CDR2 SNEGSKA (reference sequence). CDR3 size: 15 residues. The CDR3 region has the DNA TGCAGTGCTAGCCCAACTAGCGCCCTCCAAGAGACCCAGTACTTC. Translated: CSASPTSALQETQYF.

V gene TRBV14 combines with J gene TRBJ2-1; 9 bases agree with TRBD1. V was pared by 4 bases and J by 6 bases, with 13 bases of the junction left unmatched. Germline V gene data show CDR1 as SGHDN and CDR2 as FVKESK. The CDR3 totals 17 residues. The CDR3 is CASSPRGTGWVSNEQFF. Written as DNA, the CDR3 is TGTGCCAGCAGCCCTCGGGGGACAGGGTGGGTATCCAATGAGCAGTTCTTC. The complete variable domain, with remaining parts taken from reference TRBV14 and TRBJ2-1, reads EAGVTQFPSHSVIEKGQTVTLRCDPISGHDNLYWYRRVMGKEIKFLLHFVKESKQDESGMPNNRFLAERTGGTYSTLKVQPAELEDSGVYFCASSPRGTGWVSNEQFFGPGTRLTVL.

This clonotype was recorded only once. The rearrangement links TRBV29-1 to TRBJ2-5; D unclear. From germline, CDR1 is SQVTM and CDR2 ANQGSEA. The CDR3 sequence is 15 residues long. V was trimmed by 3 bases and J by 1 base, leaving 15 bases between them. In nucleotides, the CDR3 is TGCAGCGTTGAGCTTTTTGCATCAGGCCAAGAGACCCAGTACTTC. It yields the protein CSVELFASGQETQYF.

V gene TRBV6-2 or TRBV6-3 combines with J gene TRBJ2-5, with D possibly being TRBD2 (5 bases). The germline V gene has CDR1 MNHEY and CDR2 SVGEGT. The V end was cut by 5 bases, the J end by 11 bases, with 15 bases between. This CDR3 contains 12 residues. The CDR3 region is CASSGLNNEQYF. CDR3 nucleotides: TGTGCCAGCAGTGGACTGAACAATGAGCAGTACTTC.

This chain joins TRBV6-1 and TRBJ1-5; unclear D gene. This CDR3 is 14 amino acids long. CDR1 and CDR2 from the germline V gene are MNHNS and SASEGT. The germline V and J ends were trimmed by 1 base and 6 bases, with 10 bases remaining between them. The chain's CDR3 is CASSEDYGLQPQHF. The CDR3 region has the DNA TGTGCCAGCAGTGAAGATTACGGACTTCAGCCCCAGCATTTT.

This clonotype has a handful of counts. The V call is TRBV4-3, the J call TRBJ2-1; 9 positions agree with TRBD2. There are 19 residues in the CDR3. Losses at the gene ends were 4 bases for V and 5 bases for J; bases not matched to a gene: 18. The germline gives CDR1 LGHNA, CDR2 YSLEER. As DNA, the CDR3 is TGCGCCAGCAGCCTTACAGGGACTAGCTCCTCCTGGGGTAACAATGAGCAGTTCTTC. The encoded protein is CASSLTGTSSSWGNNEQFF.

As regards this clonotype: The junction does not match germline at one end; this may be a read error. The chain joins TRBV15 to TRBJ2-7, with D unclear. The germline CDR1 and CDR2 sequences are LNHNV and YYDKDF (reference sequence). The CDR3 has 13 residues. The CDR3 DNA sequence: TGTGCCACCAGCATCTCCCGCTCCTCCGAGCAGTACTTC. Protein sequence: CATSISRSSEQYF.

The chain employs TRBV2 and TRBJ1-4, with 8 bases identical to TRBD1. The CDR3 spans 14 residues. Germline-derived CDR1 and CDR2 are SNHLY and FYNNEI. J gave up 5 bases and V 6 bases, and 5 bases lay outside the gene matches. CDR3 protein: CASSRDRINEKLFF. For the CDR3, the DNA is TGTGCCAGCAGCCGGGACAGGATAAATGAAAAACTGTTTTTT.

The J gene is TRBJ1-2, the V gene TRBV21-1. TRBV21-1 is a recognized pseudogene. The CDR3 consists of 17 residues. The CDR3 spells CASSKEVVLVAFVGYTF. The CDR3 DNA sequence: TGTGCCAGCAGCAAAGAGGTGGTTTTGGTGGCCTTTGTGGGCTACACCTTC.

This clonotype has only one observation. V gene TRBV7-8 combines with J gene TRBJ1-1; D is unclear. CDR1 and CDR2 (germline): SGHVS, FQNEAQ. V lost 1 base and J 1 base, leaving 7 bases between the germline ends. The CDR3 is made up of 14 amino acids. This chain's CDR3 is CASSLEQTNTEAFF. CDR3 nucleotides: TGTGCCAGCAGCTTAGAACAAACGAACACTGAAGCTTTCTTT.

This clonotype was picked up a small number of times. J is TRBJ2-5 and V is TRBV11-3; 10 nucleotides line up with TRBD1. Germline CDR1 reads SGHNT; CDR2 reads YENEEA. J gave up 0 bases and V 4 bases, and 5 bases lay outside the gene matches. There are 16 residues in the CDR3. CDR3 region: CASSSGTGDNQETQYF. CDR3 DNA: TGTGCCAGCAGCTCGGGGACAGGGGATAACCAAGAGACCCAGTACTTC. The full variable domain, rest sourced from reference TRBV11-3 and TRBJ2-5, is EAGVVQSPRYKIIEKKQPVAFWCNPISGHNTLYWYLQNLGQGPELLIRYENEEAVDDSQLPKDRFSAERLKGVDSTLKIQPAELGDSAVYLCASSSGTGDNQETQYFGPGTRLLVL.

This chain uses TRBV24-1 with TRBJ2-5, with 7 bases fitting TRBD1. CDR3 length: 14 residues. The ends lost 9 bases at V and 4 bases at J; junction bases unmatched: 10. CDR1 and CDR2 (germline): KGHDR, SFDVKD. In DNA, the CDR3 is TGTGCCACCTTCCACGTCGGGACAGCAGAGACCCAGTACTTC. The encoded protein is CATFHVGTAETQYF.